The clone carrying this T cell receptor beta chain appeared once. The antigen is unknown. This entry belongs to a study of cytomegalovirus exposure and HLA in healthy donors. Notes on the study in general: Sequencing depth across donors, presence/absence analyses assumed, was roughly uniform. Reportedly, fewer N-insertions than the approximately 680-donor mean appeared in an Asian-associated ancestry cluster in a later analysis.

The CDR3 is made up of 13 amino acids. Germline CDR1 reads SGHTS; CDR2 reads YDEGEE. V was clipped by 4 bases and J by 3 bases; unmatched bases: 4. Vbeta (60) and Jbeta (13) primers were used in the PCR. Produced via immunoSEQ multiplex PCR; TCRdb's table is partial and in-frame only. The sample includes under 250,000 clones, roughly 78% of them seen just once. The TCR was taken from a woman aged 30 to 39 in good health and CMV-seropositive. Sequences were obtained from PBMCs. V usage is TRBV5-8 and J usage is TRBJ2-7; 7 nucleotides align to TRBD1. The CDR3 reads CASSPNRGYEQYF. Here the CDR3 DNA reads TGTGCCAGCAGCCCGAACAGGGGCTACGAGCAGTACTTC.